The T cell receptor beta chain described here comes from a study of T cells in Graves' hyperthyroidism and ophthalmopathy. Study information: The blood sample was taken at first diagnosis, before treatment began.

Researchers took RNA transcripts and amplified the TCR beta CDR3 regions from them. HTBI primers drove first-round RT-PCR of the TCR CDR3. TCRdb passed the multiplex PCR reads through MiXCR, listing each CDR3 protein once. This table has more than 300,000 distinct CDR3 sequences, less than 20% appearing once. This clonotype came up a few times. The V gene's germline CDR1 is SEHNR and CDR2 FQNEAQ (reference sequence). Trimming took 5 bases from V and 8 from J; bases not matched to a gene: 5. CDR3 length: 14 amino acids. The sequencing input was blood. The chain combines TRBV7-9 with TRBJ1-6; the match to TRBD1 covers 8 bases. This TCR was recovered from a man in his late teens or twenties with Graves' ophthalmopathy. For the CDR3, the DNA is TGTGCCAGCAGCAAGACAGGGGCCGATTCACCCCTCCACTTT. It is translated as CASSKTGADSPLHF. Full variable domain (outside the CDR3, taken from reference TRBV7-9 and TRBJ1-6): DTGVSQNPRHKITKRGQNVTFRCDPISEHNRLYWYRQTLGQGPEFLTYFQNEAQLEKSRLLSDRFSAERPKGSFSTLEIQRTEQGDSAMYLCASSKTGADSPLHFGNGTRLTVT.